Below are 14 T cell receptor beta chains sequenced from a single sample in a study of blood T cell repertoires in COVID-19. Data came from immunoSEQ multiplex PCR; TCRdb stores just in-frame clones and leaves some out. The table lists about 220,000 clones, approximately 92% of them singletons. Sample: PBMCs or T cells enriched from blood (not recorded which). The receptors come from a woman between 18 and 30 years old in a cohort exposed to, infected with or recovered from COVID-19 (not recorded which).

The rearrangement uses TRBV7-9 and TRBJ2-5; D unclear. Germline-derived CDR1 and CDR2 are SEHNR and FQNEAQ (reference sequence). The ends were cut back, 11 bases at V and 5 bases at J, with 12 bases in the middle. The CDR3 is 11 residues long. CDR3 DNA sequence: TGTGCCGTACAGCCCGCCGAGACCCAGTACTTC. Amino acids: CAVQPAETQYF. Full variable domain (rest looked up from reference TRBV7-9 and TRBJ2-5): DTGVSQNPRHKITKRGQNVTFRCDPISEHNRLYWYRQTLGQGPEFLTYFQNEAQLEKSRLLSDRFSAERPKGSFSTLEIQRTEQGDSAMYLCAVQPAETQYFGPGTRLLVL.

This chain links TRBV7-3 with TRBJ2-7; 11 nucleotides match TRBD2. CDR1 and CDR2 (germline): SGHTA, FQGTGA. Trimming took 5 bases from V and 1 from J; bases not matched to a gene: 4. This CDR3 is built from 15 residues. The CDR3 DNA reads as TGTGCCAGCAGCCTGCTAGCGGGAGGATCCTACGAGCAGTACTTC. Residues: CASSLLAGGSYEQYF.

Ten or more counts support this clone. This sequence joins TRBV15 and TRBJ2-1; 7 nucleotides agree with TRBD1. The ends lost 9 bases at V and 0 bases at J; junction bases unmatched: 14. The CDR3 loop spans 17 amino acids. Germline V CDR1 and CDR2: LNHNV, YYDKDF (reference sequence). Here the CDR3 DNA reads TGTGCCACTCAGGGGGACGCAAAACCGGGCTCCTACAATGAGCAGTTCTTC. Protein sequence: CATQGDAKPGSYNEQFF.

J is TRBJ1-6 and V is TRBV5-5; D not resolved. Trimming pared 4 bases from V and 5 bases from J, leaving 16 bases between. The CDR3 length is 16 residues. CDR1 is SGHKS, CDR2 YYEKEE, per germline (reference sequence). The CDR3: CASSPLQLFNNSPLHF. Written as DNA, the CDR3 is TGTGCCAGCAGCCCACTCCAACTGTTTAATAATTCACCCCTCCACTTT.

The chain employs TRBV7-9 and TRBJ2-3, with 9 bases matching TRBD2. This CDR3 has 13 residues. Germline CDR1 is SEHNR and CDR2 is FQNEAQ (reference sequence). V lost 4 bases to trimming and J lost 7 bases; unmatched junction nucleotides: 3. The CDR3 DNA reads as TGTGCCAGCAGCTCCGGACTAGCGAATACGCAGTATTTT. Its translation is CASSSGLANTQYF. Full variable domain (outside the CDR3, taken from reference TRBV7-9 and TRBJ2-3): DTGVSQNPRHKITKRGQNVTFRCDPISEHNRLYWYRQTLGQGPEFLTYFQNEAQLEKSRLLSDRFSAERPKGSFSTLEIQRTEQGDSAMYLCASSSGLANTQYFGPGTRLTVL.

CDR3 amino acids: CASSLRERDGYTF. CDR3 sequence (DNA): TGTGCCAGCAGTTTAAGGGAGAGAGATGGCTACACCTTC. The chain has TRBV28 and TRBJ1-2; D uncertain. Deletions cut 2 bases from V and 6 bases from J, with 10 bases between. Germline loops: CDR1 MDHEN, CDR2 SYDVKM. The CDR3 covers 13 residues.

The V call is TRBV5-1, the J call TRBJ1-3; TRBD1 might be the D (6 bases). Between the trimmed V and J ends, which lost 2 bases and 4 bases, there was a span of 16 bases. This CDR3 contains 16 residues. Per germline, CDR1 SGHRS and CDR2 YFSETQ. CDR3 region: CASSFDRDTRGNTIYF. CDR3 DNA sequence: TGCGCCAGCAGCTTCGACCGGGACACCAGAGGAAACACCATATATTTT.

The J gene is TRBJ1-1, the V gene TRBV7-3, with TRBD1 identical over 8 bases. The V gene's germline CDR1 is SGHTA and CDR2 FQGTGA. V dropped 5 bases and J dropped 5; count of bases not matched to a gene: 10. The CDR3 has 15 amino acids. CDR3 loop: CASSATTGEGTEAFF. The CDR3 DNA is TGTGCCAGCAGCGCGACGACAGGGGAAGGGACTGAAGCTTTCTTT.

The genes are TRBV28 and TRBJ1-5; tentative D call: TRBD1 (6 bases). Germline loops: CDR1 MDHEN, CDR2 SYDVKM. The CDR3 sequence is 13 residues long. With 5 bases removed from V and 5 bases from J, the gap between germline ends came to 10 bases. The CDR3 bases are TGTGCCAGCAGTAGGGCAGGGGATCAGCCCCAGCATTTT. This codes for CASSRAGDQPQHF.

The V call is TRBV7-3, the J call TRBJ1-1; TRBD1 agrees at 9 bases. Per germline, CDR1 SGHTA and CDR2 FQGTGA. The CDR3 covers 14 residues. Unmatched junction bases numbered 5, after V lost 5 bases and J lost 4 bases. CDR3 sequence (DNA): TGTGCCAGCAGCCCACAGGGGGCGCGCACTGAAGCTTTCTTT. Amino acid sequence: CASSPQGARTEAFF.

The chain carries TRBV5-5 and TRBJ2-1; the D gene is possibly TRBD2 (7 bases). V was clipped by 3 bases and J by 6 bases, with 16 bases between them. The CDR3 spans 15 residues. CDR1 SGHKS and CDR2 YYEKEE come from the germline V gene (reference sequence). The CDR3 region has the DNA TGTGCCAGCAGCTCAGTTGGCGGGGGCTTCAATGAGCAGTTCTTC. Encoded protein: CASSSVGGGFNEQFF.

The table lists this clone with a count of one. This chain joins TRBV11-1 and TRBJ2-1; 10 bases are a match to TRBD1. The CDR3 sequence is 16 residues long. The germline gives CDR1 SGHAT, CDR2 FQDESV (reference sequence). The V and J ends lost 2 bases and 6 bases, in that order; junction bases with no gene match: 7. The CDR3: CASSLRRDRGINEQFF. Here the CDR3 DNA reads TGTGCCAGCAGCTTAAGACGGGACAGGGGTATCAATGAGCAGTTCTTC.

This rearrangement joins TRBV19 to TRBJ2-3, with 8 nucleotides matching TRBD1. Trimming cost V 0 bases and J 3 bases; bases outside gene matches: 8. The CDR3 totals 17 residues. Germline CDR1 LNHDA, CDR2 SQIVND (reference sequence). As DNA, the CDR3 is TGTGCCAGTAGTATAGACCACCTCAGGACAGGGACAGATACGCAGTATTTT. Translating gives CASSIDHLRTGTDTQYF.

This chain joins TRBV20-1 and TRBJ2-7, with D maybe TRBD1 (6 bases). V lost 8 bases and J lost 3, with 11 bases in between. The germline CDR1 and CDR2 sequences are DFQATT and SNEGSKA (reference sequence). The CDR3 contains 11 residues. Here the CDR3 reads CSYLQGYEQYF. The CDR3 nucleotides read TGCAGTTACCTACAGGGCTACGAGCAGTACTTC.